The 30 T cell receptor beta chains given below trace back to one sample, sequenced in a study of T cell responses to AZD1222 COVID-19 vaccine. The repertoire was sequenced with immunoSEQ multiplex PCR; TCRdb's copy has only in-frame clones and lacks some. The sample includes about 97,000 clones, 75% to 90% of them seen just once. Material: peripheral blood, obtained on day 0 of AZD1222 vaccination. Source of these receptors: an adult in good health.

This rearrangement joins TRBV28 to TRBJ2-5; 10 nucleotides match TRBD1. This CDR3 region has 15 residues. V gave up 5 bases and J gave up 6 bases; unmatched junction bases: 9. CDR1 MDHEN and CDR2 SYDVKM come from the germline V gene. The CDR3 loop reads CASSPRQGAIQTQYF. In DNA, the CDR3 is TGTGCCAGCAGTCCCCGACAGGGGGCGATTCAGACCCAGTACTTC.

V is TRBV28 and J is TRBJ2-1; 8 nucleotides line up with TRBD2. This CDR3 spans 16 amino acids. V lost 6 bases, J lost 4 bases, and 11 bases stayed unmatched. Germline assignment: CDR1 MDHEN and CDR2 SYDVKM. The CDR3 coding sequence is TGTGCCAGCAGCTCCCAATTAGCGGGGCCGTACAATGAGCAGTTCTTC. This gives the protein CASSSQLAGPYNEQFF.

The chain is built from TRBV7-8 and TRBJ1-3; D ambiguous. V was trimmed by 1 base and J by 8 bases, leaving 15 bases between them. Germline CDR1 and CDR2: SGHVS and FQNEAQ. This CDR3 has 15 residues. The CDR3 spells CASSLGQAGSHTIYF. CDR3 bases: TGTGCCAGCAGCTTAGGCCAGGCGGGATCGCACACCATATATTTT.

This chain joins TRBV28 and TRBJ1-1; no clear D. Trimming pared 2 bases from V and 3 bases from J, leaving 10 bases between. Germline assignment: CDR1 MDHEN and CDR2 SYDVKM. This CDR3 is 14 amino acids long. As DNA, the CDR3 is TGTGCCAGCAGTTTACCCGAGCGGGACACTGAAGCTTTCTTT. Translating gives CASSLPERDTEAFF.

The genes are TRBV2 and TRBJ1-4; 8 bases are a match to TRBD1. V was pared by 0 bases and J by 10 bases, with 13 bases of the junction left unmatched. The CDR3 spans 17 residues. Looked up from germline, CDR1 is SNHLY and CDR2 is FYNNEI. As DNA, the CDR3 is TGTGCCAGCAGTGAAGCCATTACCCAGGGGGCGGTCCCAAAACTGTTTTTT. Translated: CASSEAITQGAVPKLFF.

This clone was observed once. The chain is built from TRBV2 and TRBJ1-2; D gene uncertain. The CDR3 has 15 residues. The germline gives CDR1 SNHLY, CDR2 FYNNEI. V gave up 2 bases and J gave up 3 bases, with 13 bases separating them. CDR3 region: CASSESAGTYYGYTF. The CDR3 bases are TGTGCCAGCAGTGAATCTGCAGGCACATACTATGGCTACACCTTC. Together with reference TRBV2 and TRBJ1-2, the CDR3 gives the full variable domain: EPEVTQTPSHQVTQMGQEVILRCVPISNHLYFYWYRQILGQKVEFLVSFYNNEISEKSEIFDDQFSVERPDGSNFTLKIRSTKLEDSAMYFCASSESAGTYYGYTFGSGTRLTVV.

V gene TRBV19 combines with J gene TRBJ1-2; 7 bases match TRBD1. Germline V CDR1 and CDR2: LNHDA, SQIVND (reference sequence). V lost 6 bases and J lost 7; bases outside the gene matches: 11. This CDR3 is 14 amino acids long. This CDR3 is CASRVQGSTLGYTF. CDR3 nucleotides: TGTGCCAGTAGGGTACAGGGGTCAACTCTTGGCTACACCTTC. The full variable domain, with the rest looked up from reference TRBV19 and TRBJ1-2, is DGGITQSPKYLFRKEGQNVTLSCEQNLNHDAMYWYRQDPGQGLRLIYYSQIVNDFQKGDIAEGYSVSREKKESFPLTVTSAQKNPTAFYLCASRVQGSTLGYTFGSGTRLTVV.

On this clone itself: The germline gene is not matched at one end of the junction; a read error may be the cause. This chain joins TRBV27 and TRBJ2-5, with a tentative D call TRBD1 (7 bases). The CDR3 loop spans 13 amino acids. Germline V CDR1 and CDR2: MNHEY, SMNVEV (reference sequence). Here the CDR3 reads CAEEGTAQETQYF. In nucleotides, the CDR3 is TGCGCTGAGGAGGGGACAGCGCAAGAGACCCAGTACTTC.

The chain has TRBV15 and TRBJ1-5; D is perhaps TRBD1 (5 bases). The CDR3 totals 14 residues. CDR1 and CDR2 from the germline V gene are LNHNV and YYDKDF (reference sequence). V shed 4 bases and J shed 1 base, with 8 bases lying between them. CDR3 in amino acids: CATSKGTSNQPQHF. For the CDR3, the DNA is TGTGCCACCAGCAAAGGGACGAGCAATCAGCCCCAGCATTTT.

This chain joins TRBV7-9 and TRBJ2-1; 14 nucleotides agree with TRBD2. Trimming removed 3 bases from V and 7 bases from J; junction bases left unmatched: 2. This CDR3 contains 15 residues. CDR1 is SEHNR and CDR2 is FQNEAQ in the germline V gene (reference sequence). The CDR3 loop reads CASSFGLAGGNEQFF. CDR3 sequence (DNA): TGTGCCAGCAGCTTCGGACTAGCGGGAGGAAATGAGCAGTTCTTC.

V and J are TRBV28 and TRBJ1-1; no definite D call. The germline V and J ends were trimmed by 6 bases and 5 bases, with 10 bases remaining between them. The CDR3 runs 12 residues. Per germline, CDR1 MDHEN and CDR2 SYDVKM. CDR3 bases: TGTGCCAGCAGGGGTCGCTTAACTGAAGCTTTCTTT. This sequence encodes CASRGRLTEAFF.

Only a few counts were recorded for this clone. The chain has TRBV13 and TRBJ2-7; 7 nucleotides agree with TRBD2. The germline V gene encodes CDR1 PRHDT and CDR2 FYEKMQ (reference sequence). The V and J ends lost 5 bases and 0 bases, in that order; junction bases with no gene match: 7. The CDR3 totals 15 residues. CDR3 in amino acids: CASSPSGASSYEQYF. The CDR3 nucleotides are TGTGCCAGCAGCCCCAGCGGGGCGAGCTCCTACGAGCAGTACTTC. Full variable domain (remainder filled in from reference TRBV13 and TRBJ2-7): AAGVIQSPRHLIKEKRETATLKCYPIPRHDTVYWYQQGPGQDPQFLISFYEKMQSDKGSIPDRFSAQQFSDYHSELNMSSLELGDSALYFCASSPSGASSYEQYFGPGTRLTVT.

The rearrangement joins TRBV27 to TRBJ1-2; TRBD1 matches at 8 bases. The CDR3 has 14 amino acids. The J segment lost 4 bases and the V segment lost 5 bases, leaving 6 bases of the junction unmatched. Looked up from germline, CDR1 is MNHEY and CDR2 is SMNVEV (reference sequence). The CDR3, as DNA: TGTGCCAGCAGTCCGGGGACAGGAGTCTATGGCTACACCTTC. Residues: CASSPGTGVYGYTF.

Written as DNA, the CDR3 is TGTGCCAGCAGCTTAGGGCTAGCGGGAGGGTTCTCCTACAATGAGCAGTTCTTC. This gives the protein CASSLGLAGGFSYNEQFF. The genes are TRBV7-2 and TRBJ2-1; TRBD2 aligns across 12 bases. Trimming took 1 base from V and 0 from J; bases not matched to a gene: 4. This CDR3 has 18 amino acids. Germline CDR1 is SGHTA and CDR2 is FQGNSA.

As for this clone: This specimen includes other DNA sequences encoding the same CDR3. The V call is TRBV6-5, the J call TRBJ1-1; no firm D call. In germline, CDR1 is MNHEY, CDR2 SVGAGI. The CDR3 loop spans 14 amino acids. The germline V and J ends were trimmed by 0 bases and 1 base, with 6 bases remaining between them. The CDR3 here is CASSYSPGNTEAFF. The CDR3 region has the DNA TGTGCCAGCAGTTACTCGCCAGGGAACACTGAAGCTTTCTTT.

The count of this clone is one. This rearrangement joins TRBV10-3 to TRBJ2-2; 9 bases align to TRBD2. The germline CDR1 and CDR2 sequences are ENHRY and SYGVKD. The V and J ends lost 3 bases and 1 base, in that order; junction bases with no gene match: 3. The CDR3 runs 16 residues. The CDR3 sequence is CAISERAGGNTGELFF. CDR3 bases: TGTGCCATCAGTGAAAGAGCGGGGGGGAACACCGGGGAGCTGTTTTTT.

The chain is built from TRBV28 and TRBJ2-7; D perhaps matches TRBD2 (5 bases). Trimming cost V 7 bases and J 2 bases, with 12 bases left between them. Germline loops: CDR1 MDHEN, CDR2 SYDVKM. This CDR3 has 13 amino acids. CDR3 in amino acids: CASTLSGTYEQYF. The CDR3 region has the DNA TGTGCCAGCACCCTCAGCGGAACCTACGAGCAGTACTTC.

V gene TRBV7-9 combines with J gene TRBJ2-7, with D perhaps assigned TRBD1 or TRBD2 (6 bases each). Trimming took 8 bases from V and 1 from J, leaving 12 bases between them. The germline V gene encodes CDR1 SEHNR and CDR2 FQNEAQ (reference sequence). The CDR3 is 13 residues long. This chain's CDR3 is CASGVGGSYEQYF. The CDR3 DNA reads TGTGCCAGCGGGGTAGGGGGGTCCTACGAGCAGTACTTC. The whole variable domain, filled in from reference TRBV7-9 and TRBJ2-7, reads DTGVSQNPRHKITKRGQNVTFRCDPISEHNRLYWYRQTLGQGPEFLTYFQNEAQLEKSRLLSDRFSAERPKGSFSTLEIQRTEQGDSAMYLCASGVGGSYEQYFGPGTRLTVT.

The chain joins TRBV6-2 or TRBV6-3 to TRBJ2-5; D may be TRBD1 (6 bases). V gave up 4 bases and J gave up 5 bases, with 20 bases separating them. CDR1 is MNHEY, CDR2 SVGEGT, per germline. The length of the CDR3 is 16 residues. The CDR3 protein is CASSWSQGGFLETQYF. CDR3 in DNA: TGTGCCAGCAGTTGGTCACAGGGCGGATTCTTGGAGACCCAGTACTTC.

The chain is built from TRBV12-3 or TRBV12-4 and TRBJ1-6, with D possibly matching TRBD1 (6 bases). V was pared by 6 bases and J by 9 bases, with 9 bases between. The CDR3 has 12 amino acids. The CDR3 nucleotides are TGTGCCAGCAGAGGGACAACTTCACCCCTCCACTTT. Translating it yields CASRGTTSPLHF.

This rearrangement joins TRBV9 to TRBJ2-7; perhaps TRBD2 as D (5 bases). V lost 2 bases and J lost 4, with 10 bases in between. Germline lookup yields CDR1 SGDLS and CDR2 YYNGEE. The CDR3 runs to 13 residues. The DNA for the CDR3 is TGTGCCAGCAGCGTCCGGGAAGGTTACGAGCAGTACTTC. Translated, it gives CASSVREGYEQYF.

This clone was counted between two and nine times. The chain joins TRBV21-1 to TRBJ2-5. TRBV21-1 is shown as a pseudogene. The CDR3 sequence is 14 residues long. The CDR3 nucleotides read TGTGCCAGCAGCAAAGGGGAACGTGGGGAGACCCAGTACTTC. As protein: CASSKGERGETQYF.

The genes are TRBV28 and TRBJ2-7; TRBD1 or TRBD2 may be the D gene (6 bases each). V was pared by 4 bases and J by 6 bases, with 16 bases between. The CDR3 sequence is 14 residues long. Germline V CDR1 and CDR2: MDHEN, SYDVKM. For the CDR3, the DNA is TGTGCCAGCAGTTCCCCGGGGGCCATACGCGAGCAGTACTTC. Amino acids: CASSSPGAIREQYF.

This clone was counted only a few times. The sample holds other DNA sequences that translate to the same CDR3. The rearrangement uses TRBV5-4 and TRBJ2-7; tentative D call: TRBD1 (7 bases). This CDR3 comprises 15 residues. Germline V lookup: CDR1 SGHNT, CDR2 YYREEE (reference sequence). V was cut by 4 bases and J by 0 bases, with 14 bases left in between. CDR3 amino acids: CASSRGTVSSYEQYF. DNA for the CDR3: TGTGCCAGCAGCCGCGGGACAGTGAGCTCCTACGAGCAGTACTTC. The variable domain in full, with the rest retrieved from reference TRBV5-4 and TRBJ2-7, is ETGVTQSPTHLIKTRGQQVTLRCSSQSGHNTVSWYQQALGQGPQFIFQYYREEENGRGNFPPRFSGLQFPNYSSELNVNALELDDSALYLCASSRGTVSSYEQYFGPGTRLTVT.

This sequence joins TRBV3-1 (or the pseudogene TRBV3-2) and TRBJ1-5; D not resolved. V lost 11 bases to trimming and J lost 0 bases, with 14 bases between them. CDR1 LGHDT and CDR2 YNNKEL come from the germline V gene (reference sequence). This CDR3 comprises 14 residues. This chain's CDR3 is CASSRGNSNQPQHF. The CDR3 DNA reads TGTGCCTCCAGCCGAGGGAATAGCAATCAGCCCCAGCATTTT.

The rearrangement joins TRBV4-3 to TRBJ1-5; weak D call: TRBD1 (6 bases). The CDR3 is 13 amino acids. Per the germline V gene, CDR1 is LGHNA and CDR2 is YSLEER. Between the trimmed V and J ends, which lost 9 bases and 6 bases, there was a span of 15 bases. CDR3 sequence (DNA): TGCGCCAGTTCAGACAGGAGGGGTCAGCCCCAGCATTTT. Encoded protein: CASSDRRGQPQHF.

V is TRBV3-1 (or the pseudogene TRBV3-2) and J is TRBJ1-4; unclear D gene. Germline V CDR1 and CDR2: LGHDT, YNNKEL (reference sequence). The CDR3 extends over 15 amino acids. Trimming left V 1 base short and J 8 bases short, with 14 bases between. CDR3 amino acids: CASSQGPVAMEKLFF. For the CDR3, the DNA is TGTGCCAGCAGCCAAGGGCCGGTTGCGATGGAAAAACTGTTTTTT.

The chain links TRBV4-1 to TRBJ2-3, with 10 nucleotides matching TRBD2. Per germline, CDR1 MGHRA and CDR2 YSYEKL. V was pared by 2 bases and J by 0 bases, with 5 bases of the junction left unmatched. The CDR3 length is 17 residues. CDR3 sequence (DNA): TGCGCCAGCAGCCAATATCCGACTAGCGGGAGCACAGATACGCAGTATTTT. Its translation: CASSQYPTSGSTDTQYF.

The chain is built from TRBV5-4 and TRBJ1-5; D ambiguous. Trimming cost V 0 bases and J 3 bases, with 10 bases left between them. Per the germline V gene, CDR1 is SGHNT and CDR2 is YYREEE (reference sequence). This CDR3 contains 15 residues. DNA of the CDR3: TGTGCCAGCAGCTTGGATCTTAGGGACAATCAGCCCCAGCATTTT. Protein product: CASSLDLRDNQPQHF. The whole variable domain, filled in from reference TRBV5-4 and TRBJ1-5, reads ETGVTQSPTHLIKTRGQQVTLRCSSQSGHNTVSWYQQALGQGPQFIFQYYREEENGRGNFPPRFSGLQFPNYSSELNVNALELDDSALYLCASSLDLRDNQPQHFGDGTRLSIL.

The chain carries TRBV24-1 and TRBJ2-2; TRBD1 agrees at 7 bases. The CDR3 totals 15 residues. Looked up from germline, CDR1 is KGHDR and CDR2 is SFDVKD. The V and J ends lost 3 bases and 6 bases, in that order; junction bases with no gene match: 6. CDR3 coding DNA: TGTGCCACCAGTGATACTAGACAGGGTGCCGGGGAGCTGTTTTTT. This sequence encodes CATSDTRQGAGELFF.